Shown below are 26 T cell receptor beta chains from a single sample sequenced in a study of memory CD4+ T cells and cytomegalovirus serostatus. The sort gate was single viable CD3+CD4+CD8-CD45RO+ cells for memory CD4+ T cells. Here immunoSEQ multiplex PCR was the method, and the copy in TCRdb shows in-frame clones only, minus some. The data contain around 53,000 clones, over 75% of them singletons. Sequencing was done on a sample of memory CD4+ T cells from blood. The receptors shown here come from an adult in good health and CMV-seronegative.

This clone was observed a single time. The V gene is TRBV18, the J gene TRBJ1-2; 9 positions match TRBD1. From germline, CDR1 is KGHSH and CDR2 LQKENI. The CDR3 sequence is 17 residues long. J was trimmed by 8 bases and V by 5 bases; bases with no gene match: 18. In DNA form, the CDR3 reads TGTGCCAGCTCAGCAAGAGAACCGACAGGGGGTTTCGAAGGCTACACCTTC. Protein product: CASSAREPTGGFEGYTF.

Concerning this clone itself: The sample has other DNA sequences that encode this CDR3 too. The genes are TRBV29-1 and TRBJ2-5; no clear D. The CDR3 is 11 residues long. Between the trimmed V and J ends, which lost 4 bases and 4 bases, there was a span of 7 bases. Germline CDR1 reads SQVTM; CDR2 reads ANQGSEA. CDR3 sequence (DNA): TGCAGCGTTGGGCTAGGAGAGACCCAGTACTTC. Translation: CSVGLGETQYF.

This chain links TRBV19 with TRBJ1-5, with D perhaps matching TRBD1 (5 bases). This CDR3 region has 16 residues. Per germline, CDR1 LNHDA and CDR2 SQIVND (reference sequence). V shed 8 bases and J shed 1 base, with 18 bases lying between them. The CDR3 region has the DNA TGTGCCAGTTCTCAATCAGGGTCGTCAAGCAATCAGCCCCAGCATTTT. It codes for CASSQSGSSSNQPQHF.

This chain uses TRBV6-1 with TRBJ1-3; D is uncertain. This CDR3 has 15 amino acids. In germline, CDR1 is MNHNS, CDR2 SASEGT. Trimming shortened V by 0 bases and J by 4 bases, and 10 bases separated the two germline ends. CDR3 amino acids: CASSEARVGGNTIYF. CDR3 in DNA: TGTGCCAGCAGTGAAGCAAGGGTCGGCGGAAACACCATATATTTT.

A single count supports this clone. The CDR3 nucleotides read TGTGCCAGTATGCGGGTTGGAGCGGGGATGAACACCGGGGAGCTGTTTTTT. Encoded protein: CASMRVGAGMNTGELFF. This rearrangement joins TRBV19 to TRBJ2-2; TRBD2 aligns across 7 bases. In germline, CDR1 is LNHDA, CDR2 SQIVND (reference sequence). The CDR3 has 17 amino acids. V lost 7 bases to trimming and J lost 1 base; unmatched junction nucleotides: 12.

This clone was observed a single time. The chain employs TRBV5-6 and TRBJ2-7; 10 nucleotides line up with TRBD2. The ends lost 0 bases at V and 2 bases at J; junction bases unmatched: 8. The CDR3 length is 17 residues. Looked up from germline, CDR1 is SGHDT and CDR2 is YYEEEE. The CDR3 DNA reads TGTGCCAGCAGCTTGGTTATAGCGGGAGGCAGTACCTACGAGCAGTACTTC. Amino acid sequence: CASSLVIAGGSTYEQYF.

The chain is built from TRBV16 and TRBJ2-3; a weak D match, TRBD1 (6 bases). The CDR3 totals 16 residues. CDR1 is KGHSY and CDR2 is FQNENV in the germline V gene. Trimming stripped 3 bases from V and 2 bases from J, with 15 bases between. The CDR3 region has the DNA TGTGCCAGCAGCCACCCGAACAGGGATCTCACAGATACGCAGTATTTT. Translating it yields CASSHPNRDLTDTQYF.

With respect to this clone: An end of the junction does not agree with germline; a read error may underlie this. This rearrangement joins TRBV6-5 to TRBJ1-3; 10 nucleotides align to TRBD1. The CDR3 consists of 15 residues. Germline V gene data show CDR1 as MNHEY and CDR2 as SVGAGI. The CDR3 DNA reads as TGTGCCAGCCGTTACAGGACAGGGGGTGGAAACACCATATATTTT. This translates into CASRYRTGGGNTIYF.

The chain employs TRBV13 and TRBJ1-1; D perhaps matches TRBD1 (5 bases). This CDR3 contains 13 residues. The V gene's germline CDR1 is PRHDT and CDR2 FYEKMQ (reference sequence). V lost 6 bases to trimming and J lost 7 bases, with 15 bases between them. The CDR3 protein is CASRRLGGDEAFF. CDR3 nucleotide sequence: TGTGCCAGCAGACGGCTTGGGGGGGATGAAGCTTTCTTT.

The chain recombines TRBV21-1 with TRBJ2-5; no DNA check was done on the table's D call, TRBD2. TRBV21-1 is flagged as a pseudogene. The CDR3 covers 17 residues. The CDR3: CASSKELAGTYQETQYF. CDR3 nucleotides: TGTGCCAGCAGCAAAGAACTAGCGGGAACGTACCAAGAGACCCAGTACTTC.

CDR3 nucleotides: TGTGCCAGTAGCTTTACCCCACAAGGCTGGCGGGGCTACACCTTC. This encodes CASSFTPQGWRGYTF. The chain carries TRBV19 and TRBJ1-2; no firm D call. This CDR3 has 15 residues. V lost 6 bases, J lost 8 bases, and 22 bases lay in between. Germline V gene data show CDR1 as LNHDA and CDR2 as SQIVND (reference sequence).

The V call is TRBV27, the J call TRBJ1-1; D gene unclear. The germline V and J ends were trimmed by 1 base and 1 base, with 7 bases remaining between them. Germline lookup yields CDR1 MNHEY and CDR2 SMNVEV (reference sequence). The length of the CDR3 is 14 residues. CDR3 nucleotides: TGTGCCAGCAGTTTATACGGAACGAACACTGAAGCTTTCTTT. Its protein is CASSLYGTNTEAFF.

The chain employs TRBV7-8 and TRBJ1-6; possibly TRBD1 for D (5 bases). The V and J ends lost 1 base and 7 bases respectively, with 8 bases between them. Germline V CDR1 and CDR2: SGHVS, FQNEAQ. This CDR3 has 14 amino acids. The CDR3 sequence is CASSLDGGNSPLHF. In DNA, the CDR3 is TGTGCCAGCAGCTTAGATGGGGGAAATTCACCCCTCCACTTT.

The chain carries TRBV6-1 and TRBJ2-3; D uncertain. The CDR3 consists of 12 residues. V was trimmed by 5 bases and J by 11 bases, leaving 14 bases between them. Per germline, CDR1 MNHNS and CDR2 SASEGT. The CDR3 DNA reads as TGTGCCAGCAGTCCCCTAGGGAATGTGCAGTATTTT. Its protein product is CASSPLGNVQYF.

The CDR3 nucleotides are TGTGCCAGCAGTTCGGGACAGGGCAATCAGCCCCAGCATTTT. Translation: CASSSGQGNQPQHF. V usage is TRBV28 and J usage is TRBJ1-5; 8 positions match TRBD1. This CDR3 spans 14 amino acids. Germline CDR1 is MDHEN and CDR2 is SYDVKM. With V trimmed by 4 bases and J by 2 bases, 1 base remained unmatched.

This chain connects TRBV28 to TRBJ2-5, with D perhaps assigned TRBD1 or TRBD2 (7 bases each). Germline V gene sequence: CDR1 MDHEN, CDR2 SYDVKM. CDR3 size: 13 residues. V was shortened by 3 bases and J by 4 bases, with 9 bases between the two germline ends. CDR3 in DNA: TGTGCCAGCAGTTTCAGGGGGGGAGAGACCCAGTACTTC. It specifies CASSFRGGETQYF.

The chain recombines TRBV5-1 with TRBJ1-1; D is unresolved. There are 12 residues in the CDR3. V was cut by 6 bases and J by 1 base, with 7 bases left in between. Germline V gene lookup returns CDR1 SGHRS and CDR2 YFSETQ. The CDR3 DNA sequence: TGCGCCAGCACCGACGGGAACACTGAAGCTTTCTTT. As protein: CASTDGNTEAFF.

V gene TRBV2 combines with J gene TRBJ2-3; 12 bases fit TRBD1. The junction had 14 bases not matched to a gene; V was cut back by 6 bases and J by 4 bases. Germline V gene sequence: CDR1 SNHLY, CDR2 FYNNEI. CDR3 length: 18 residues. The DNA for the CDR3 is TGTGCCAGCAGCGTAATAGAAGGGACAGGGGGCGCGGCAGATACGCAGTATTTT. It yields the protein CASSVIEGTGGAADTQYF. The full variable domain, in which reference TRBV2 and TRBJ2-3 provide the parts outside the CDR3, is EPEVTQTPSHQVTQMGQEVILRCVPISNHLYFYWYRQILGQKVEFLVSFYNNEISEKSEIFDDQFSVERPDGSNFTLKIRSTKLEDSAMYFCASSVIEGTGGAADTQYFGPGTRLTVL.

This clone was seen only once. V and J are TRBV7-2 and TRBJ1-2, with TRBD1 identical over 7 bases. V lost 1 base, J lost 8 bases, and 4 bases stayed unmatched. CDR1 SGHTA and CDR2 FQGNSA come from the germline V gene. This CDR3 has 13 residues. In DNA form, the CDR3 reads TGTGCCAGCAGCTTAGAACAGGGGTGGGGCTACACCTTC. Translated, it gives CASSLEQGWGYTF.

The chain combines TRBV11-3 with TRBJ2-2; D possibly corresponds to TRBD2 (6 bases). V was clipped by 5 bases and J by 5 bases, with 15 bases between them. CDR1 and CDR2 (germline): SGHNT, YENEEA. The CDR3 totals 15 residues. The CDR3 reads CASSERGAGTGELFF. CDR3 DNA sequence: TGTGCCAGCAGCGAAAGAGGGGCGGGGACCGGGGAGCTGTTTTTT.

This clone was observed a single time. The J gene is TRBJ2-5, the V gene TRBV18, with TRBD2 matching 9 bases. The ends lost 0 bases at V and 2 bases at J; junction bases unmatched: 4. The CDR3 spans 16 residues. From germline, CDR1 is KGHSH and CDR2 LQKENI. CDR3 amino acids: CASSPPRLAGQETQYF. The CDR3 coding sequence is TGTGCCAGCTCACCACCCAGGCTAGCGGGGCAAGAGACCCAGTACTTC. The full variable domain, completed using reference TRBV18 and TRBJ2-5, is NAGVMQNPRHLVRRRGQEARLRCSPMKGHSHVYWYRQLPEEGLKFMVYLQKENIIDESGMPKERFSAEFPKEGPSILRIQQVVRGDSAAYFCASSPPRLAGQETQYFGPGTRLLVL.

This chain connects TRBV7-9 to TRBJ1-1; D gene unclear. The CDR3 sequence is 16 residues long. Germline V lookup: CDR1 SEHNR, CDR2 FQNEAQ (reference sequence). With 1 base removed from V and 1 base from J, the gap between germline ends came to 13 bases. The CDR3 DNA is TGTGCCAGCAGCTTAGTGGCCTATGGGCAGAACACTGAAGCTTTCTTT. Residues: CASSLVAYGQNTEAFF.

J is TRBJ2-2 and V is TRBV2, with 7 bases matching TRBD2. The germline V gene encodes CDR1 SNHLY and CDR2 FYNNEI. The CDR3 is 14 amino acids. V was clipped by 7 bases and J by 6 bases; unmatched bases: 8. This chain's CDR3 is CASIKRETAGELFF. Here the CDR3 DNA reads TGTGCCAGCATCAAGCGGGAAACGGCCGGGGAGCTGTTTTTT.

The chain recombines TRBV16 with TRBJ2-5; D is possibly TRBD1 (6 bases). Looked up from germline, CDR1 is KGHSY and CDR2 is FQNENV. The CDR3 is made up of 13 amino acids. Trimming cost V 4 bases and J 5 bases, with 11 bases left between them. The chain's CDR3 is CASSRGTKETQYF. The CDR3 DNA is TGTGCCAGCAGCCGGGGGACAAAGGAGACCCAGTACTTC.

Only one count was recorded for this clone. The rearrangement links TRBV30 to TRBJ1-6; maybe TRBD1 (5 bases). The CDR3 has 14 amino acids. V was pared by 8 bases and J by 7 bases, with 18 bases between. Germline V lookup: CDR1 GTSNPN, CDR2 SVGIG (reference sequence). The CDR3 sequence is CAGALGRRNSPLHF. For the CDR3, the DNA is TGTGCCGGGGCCCTGGGACGACGGAATTCACCCCTCCACTTT.

In this sample, this clone turned up a few times. V is TRBV2 and J is TRBJ1-5; no reliable D call. CDR1 is SNHLY, CDR2 FYNNEI, per germline. The V gene lost 2 bases and the J gene lost 3 bases, with 11 bases spanning the gap. The CDR3 spans 15 residues. CDR3 sequence reads: CASSEIKAYNQPQHF. CDR3 sequence (DNA): TGTGCCAGCAGTGAAATAAAGGCTTACAATCAGCCCCAGCATTTT.